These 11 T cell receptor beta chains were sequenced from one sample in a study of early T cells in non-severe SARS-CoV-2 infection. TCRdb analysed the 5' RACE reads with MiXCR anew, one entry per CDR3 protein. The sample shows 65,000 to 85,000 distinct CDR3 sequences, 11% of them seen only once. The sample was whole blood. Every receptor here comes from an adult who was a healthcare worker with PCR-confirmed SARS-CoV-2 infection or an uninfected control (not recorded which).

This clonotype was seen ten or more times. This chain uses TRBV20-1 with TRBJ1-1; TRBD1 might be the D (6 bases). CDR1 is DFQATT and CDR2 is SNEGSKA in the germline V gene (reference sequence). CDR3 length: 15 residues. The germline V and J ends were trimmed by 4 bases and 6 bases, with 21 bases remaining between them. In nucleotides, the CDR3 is TGCAGTGCTACCGCGGACAACAGGGTGAAGGCTGAAGCTTTCTTT. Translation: CSATADNRVKAEAFF.

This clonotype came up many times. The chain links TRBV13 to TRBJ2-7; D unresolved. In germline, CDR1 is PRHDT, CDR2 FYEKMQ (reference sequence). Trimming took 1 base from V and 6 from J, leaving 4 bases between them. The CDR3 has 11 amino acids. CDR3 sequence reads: CASSLESEQYF. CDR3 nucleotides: TGTGCCAGCAGCTTAGAATCCGAGCAGTACTTC.

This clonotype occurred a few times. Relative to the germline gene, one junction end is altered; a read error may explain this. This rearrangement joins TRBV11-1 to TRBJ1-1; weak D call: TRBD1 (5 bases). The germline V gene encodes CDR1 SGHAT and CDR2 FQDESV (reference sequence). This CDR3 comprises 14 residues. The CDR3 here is CASSLAGVPAEAFF. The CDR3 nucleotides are TGTGCCAGCAGCTTAGCGGGGGTTCCGGCTGAGGCTTTCTTT.

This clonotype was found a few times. The CDR3: CASSYLGGLTDTQYF. The CDR3 bases are TGTGCCAGCAGTTACCTTGGAGGACTCACAGATACGCAGTATTTT. The V and J genes are TRBV6-5 and TRBJ2-3, with TRBD2 as a possible D gene (5 bases). The CDR3 length is 15 residues. Germline assignment: CDR1 MNHEY and CDR2 SVGAGI. V was trimmed by 2 bases and J by 2 bases, leaving 11 bases between them.

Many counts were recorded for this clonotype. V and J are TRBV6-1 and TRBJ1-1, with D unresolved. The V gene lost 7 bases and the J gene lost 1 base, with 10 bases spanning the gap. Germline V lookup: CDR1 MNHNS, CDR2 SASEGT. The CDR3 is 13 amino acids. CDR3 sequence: CASILAENTEAFF. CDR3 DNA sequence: TGTGCCAGCATCTTGGCGGAGAACACTGAAGCTTTCTTT.

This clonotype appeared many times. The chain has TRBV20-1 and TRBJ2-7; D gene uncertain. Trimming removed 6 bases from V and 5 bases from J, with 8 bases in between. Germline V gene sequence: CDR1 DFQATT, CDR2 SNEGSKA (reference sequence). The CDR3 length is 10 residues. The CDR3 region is CSAKRHEQYF. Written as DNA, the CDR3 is TGCAGTGCCAAGCGCCACGAGCAGTACTTC.

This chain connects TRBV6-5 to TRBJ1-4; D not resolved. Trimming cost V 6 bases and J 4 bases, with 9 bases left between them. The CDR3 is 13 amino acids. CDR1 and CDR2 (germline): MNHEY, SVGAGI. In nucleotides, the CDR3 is TGTGCCAGCAGGCCTCACGTTAATGAAAAACTGTTTTTT. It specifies CASRPHVNEKLFF.

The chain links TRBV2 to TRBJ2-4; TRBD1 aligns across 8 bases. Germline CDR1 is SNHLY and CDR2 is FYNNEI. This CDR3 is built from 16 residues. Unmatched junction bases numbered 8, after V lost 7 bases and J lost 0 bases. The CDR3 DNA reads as TGTGCCAGCACCATCGGACAGGGACTAGCCAAAAACATTCAGTACTTC. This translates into CASTIGQGLAKNIQYF.

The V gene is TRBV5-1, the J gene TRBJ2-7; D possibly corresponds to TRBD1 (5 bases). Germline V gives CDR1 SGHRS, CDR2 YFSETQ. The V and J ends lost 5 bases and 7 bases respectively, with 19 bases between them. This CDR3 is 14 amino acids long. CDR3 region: CASSPGRAEGEQYF. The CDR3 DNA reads TGCGCCAGCAGTCCCGGCAGGGCCGAAGGGGAGCAGTACTTC.

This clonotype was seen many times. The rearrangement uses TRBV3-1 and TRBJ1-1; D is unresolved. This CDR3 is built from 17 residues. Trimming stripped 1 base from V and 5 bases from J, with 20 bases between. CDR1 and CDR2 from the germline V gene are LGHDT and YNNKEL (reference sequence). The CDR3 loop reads CASSQVAFGEVGTEAFF. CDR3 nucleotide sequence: TGTGCCAGCAGCCAAGTGGCTTTTGGGGAGGTTGGGACTGAAGCTTTCTTT.

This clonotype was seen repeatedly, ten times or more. The CDR3 sequence: CASGLVLRTLRTNEQFF. The CDR3 DNA follows: TGTGCTAGTGGTTTGGTACTTCGGACTCTCCGAACGAATGAGCAGTTCTTC. The V and J genes are TRBV12-5 and TRBJ2-1, with D maybe TRBD2 (5 bases). CDR3 length: 17 residues. Trimming left V 0 bases short and J 7 bases short, with 19 bases between. Germline loops: CDR1 LGHNT, CDR2 FRNRAP.